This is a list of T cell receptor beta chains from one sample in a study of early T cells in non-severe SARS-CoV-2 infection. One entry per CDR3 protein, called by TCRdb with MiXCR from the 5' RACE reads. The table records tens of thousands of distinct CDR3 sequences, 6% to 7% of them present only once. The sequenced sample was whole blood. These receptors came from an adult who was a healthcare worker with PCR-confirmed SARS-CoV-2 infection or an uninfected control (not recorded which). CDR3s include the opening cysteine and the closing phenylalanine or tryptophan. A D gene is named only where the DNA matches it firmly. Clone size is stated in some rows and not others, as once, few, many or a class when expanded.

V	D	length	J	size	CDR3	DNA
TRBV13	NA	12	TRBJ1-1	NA	CASSPWGTEAFF	TGTGCCAGCAGCCCGTGGGGCACTGAAGCTTTCTTT
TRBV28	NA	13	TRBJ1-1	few	CASSPHPFTEAFF	TGTGCCAGCAGCCCCCACCCGTTCACTGAAGCTTTCTTT
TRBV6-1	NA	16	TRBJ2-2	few	CASSEAVGLASGELFF	TGTGCCAGCAGTGAAGCGGTGGGACTGGCGTCCGGGGAGCTGTTTTTT
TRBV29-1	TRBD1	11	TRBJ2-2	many	CSSGGSGELFF	TGCAGTTCAGGGGGTTCAGGGGAGCTGTTTTTT
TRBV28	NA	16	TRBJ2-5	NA	CASSSYPGHLQETQYF	TGTGCCAGCAGTTCTTACCCTGGACACTTACAAGAGACCCAGTACTTC
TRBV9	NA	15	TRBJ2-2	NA	CASSSAGRSTGELFF	TGTGCCAGCAGCAGTGCGGGTCGGAGCACCGGGGAGCTGTTTTTT
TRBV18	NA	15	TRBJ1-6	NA	CASSPGRGTNSPLHF	TGTGCCAGCTCACCCGGAAGGGGCACGAATTCACCCCTCCACTTT
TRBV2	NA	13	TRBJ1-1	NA	CASRRDQNTEAFF	TGTGCCAGCAGAAGAGACCAGAACACTGAAGCTTTCTTT
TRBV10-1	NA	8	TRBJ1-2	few	CCSYGYTF	TGCTGCTCCTATGGCTACACCTTC
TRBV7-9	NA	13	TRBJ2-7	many	CASSLGLAYEQYF	TGTGCCAGCAGCTTAGGACTAGCCTACGAGCAGTACTTC
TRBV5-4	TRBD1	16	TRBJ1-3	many	CASSFGGQGSGNTIYF	TGTGCCAGCAGCTTCGGGGGACAGGGGAGTGGAAACACCATATATTTT
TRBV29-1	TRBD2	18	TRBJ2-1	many	CSVENLAGGPRPYNEQFF	TGCAGCGTTGAAAATTTAGCGGGGGGACCGAGGCCCTACAATGAGCAGTTCTTC
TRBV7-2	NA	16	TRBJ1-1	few	CASSLALGGVTAEAFF	TGTGCCAGCAGCTTAGCGTTGGGGGGCGTAACGGCTGAAGCTTTCTTT
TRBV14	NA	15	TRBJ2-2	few	CASSPWTPYTGELFF	TGTGCCAGCAGCCCCTGGACACCGTACACCGGGGAGCTGTTTTTT
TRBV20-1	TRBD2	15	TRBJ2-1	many	CSARVLAGVNDEQFF	TGCAGTGCTAGGGTCCTAGCGGGGGTGAACGATGAGCAGTTCTTC
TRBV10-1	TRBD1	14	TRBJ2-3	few	CASSEGGEQDTQYF	TGCGCCAGCAGTGAAGGGGGCGAACAAGATACGCAGTATTTT
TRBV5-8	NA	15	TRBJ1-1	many	CASSFPRGRDTEAFF	TGTGCCAGCAGCTTCCCACGGGGTCGAGACACTGAAGCTTTCTTT
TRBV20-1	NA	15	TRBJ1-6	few	CSARSADAPNSPLHF	TGCAGTGCTAGATCGGCCGACGCCCCTAATTCACCCCTCCACTTT
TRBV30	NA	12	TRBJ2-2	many	CAWAPYAGELFF	TGTGCCTGGGCCCCGTACGCCGGGGAGCTGTTTTTT
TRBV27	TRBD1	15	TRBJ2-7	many	CASRLLQGGRYEQYF	TGTGCCAGCAGACTTCTACAGGGGGGTAGATACGAGCAGTACTTC
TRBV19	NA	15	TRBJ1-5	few	CASTHRREGNQPQHF	TGTGCCAGTACCCACAGGAGGGAGGGCAATCAGCCCCAGCATTTT
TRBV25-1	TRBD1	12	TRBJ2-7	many	CASEGASYEQYF	TGTGCCAGTGAGGGGGCGTCCTACGAGCAGTACTTC
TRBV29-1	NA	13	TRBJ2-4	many	CSVENLPPNIQYF	TGCAGCGTTGAAAACTTGCCGCCTAACATTCAGTACTTC
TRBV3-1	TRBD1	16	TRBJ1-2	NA	CASSHSPRGQGYGYTF	TGTGCCAGCAGCCACTCTCCCCGGGGACAGGGCTATGGCTACACCTTC
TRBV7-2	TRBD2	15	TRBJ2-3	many	CASSFGGERGDTQYF	TGTGCCAGCAGCTTCGGAGGGGAGCGGGGAGATACGCAGTATTTT
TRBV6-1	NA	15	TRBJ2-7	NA	CASSEATSSWGEQYF	TGTGCCAGCAGTGAAGCGACCTCAAGTTGGGGAGAGCAGTACTTC
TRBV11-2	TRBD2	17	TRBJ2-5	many	CASSLALPGRGLETQYF	TGTGCCAGCAGCTTAGCCCTCCCGGGGAGGGGCCTAGAGACCCAGTACTTC
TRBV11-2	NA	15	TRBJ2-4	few	CASSLVSGAKNIQYF	TGTGCCAGCAGCTTAGTCTCAGGGGCCAAAAACATTCAGTACTTC
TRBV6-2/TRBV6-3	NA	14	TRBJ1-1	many	CASRWDNMNTEAFF	TGTGCCAGTCGATGGGACAACATGAACACTGAAGCTTTCTTT
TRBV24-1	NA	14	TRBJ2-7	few	CATSSVGGAYEQYF	TGTGCCACCAGTTCCGTTGGCGGAGCCTACGAGCAGTACTTC